This T cell receptor beta chain was sequenced for a study of cytomegalovirus exposure and HLA in healthy donors. This clone was counted once. What it recognizes is unknown. With 9 bases removed from V and 3 bases from J, the gap between germline ends came to 23 bases. The germline V gene encodes CDR1 SNHLY and CDR2 FYNNEI. CDR3 length: 17 amino acids. Study outcomes and limitations: Researchers had no immune exposure information except CMV serostatus available.

In the PCR, 60 Vbeta and 13 Jbeta primers were used. The method was immunoSEQ multiplex PCR; TCRdb's version includes in-frame clones alone and lacks a portion of them. The repertoire has some 150,000 clones, 79% of them found once; the top ten carry just under 6.5%. The specimen was PBMCs. The receptor was derived from a man aged 45-65 years in good health and CMV-seropositive. The V gene is TRBV2, the J gene TRBJ1-4; D is unresolved. The CDR3 loop is CASAPHIMGDANEKLFF. CDR3 nucleotide sequence: TGTGCCAGTGCCCCGCACATCATGGGAGATGCTAATGAAAAACTGTTTTTT. Combining the CDR3 with reference TRBV2 and TRBJ1-4 gives the whole variable domain EPEVTQTPSHQVTQMGQEVILRCVPISNHLYFYWYRQILGQKVEFLVSFYNNEISEKSEIFDDQFSVERPDGSNFTLKIRSTKLEDSAMYFCASAPHIMGDANEKLFFGSGTQLSVL.